Below are 13 T cell receptor beta chains sequenced from a single sample in a study of T cell responses to AZD1222 COVID-19 vaccine. The assay was immunoSEQ multiplex PCR, and TCRdb's table has in-frame clones only and misses some. Among more than 85,000 clones listed, over 75% were seen once. Sequenced here: peripheral blood, sampled on day 0 of AZD1222 vaccination. Source of these receptors: an adult in good health.

J is TRBJ2-2 and V is TRBV2; perhaps TRBD1 as D (6 bases). This CDR3 is built from 14 residues. Per germline, CDR1 SNHLY and CDR2 FYNNEI. V lost 8 bases, J lost 3 bases, and 13 bases lay in between. The CDR3 region is CASSPGTHTGELFF. In DNA form, the CDR3 reads TGTGCCAGCTCCCCGGGGACACACACCGGGGAGCTGTTTTTT.

The rearrangement uses TRBV30 and TRBJ1-2, with D perhaps TRBD1 (6 bases). V lost 2 bases, J lost 8 bases, and 15 bases lay in between. Germline values: CDR1 GTSNPN, CDR2 SVGIG (reference sequence). This CDR3 comprises 13 residues. CDR3 nucleotides: TGTGCCTGGAGTAAACAGGGAGTAGGAGGCTACACCTTC. This gives the protein CAWSKQGVGGYTF. The full variable domain, its missing parts supplied by reference TRBV30 and TRBJ1-2, is SQTIHQWPATLVQPVGSPLSLECTVEGTSNPNLYWYRQAAGRGLQLLFYSVGIGQISSEVPQNLSASRPQDRQFILSSKKLLLSDSGFYLCAWSKQGVGGYTFGSGTRLTVV.

The CDR3 nucleotides read TGTGCCAGCAGCCCTAGATATAGCAATCAGCCCCAGCATTTT. Its translation: CASSPRYSNQPQHF. The chain combines TRBV27 with TRBJ1-5; D is uncertain. The germline gives CDR1 MNHEY, CDR2 SMNVEV (reference sequence). V was cut by 6 bases and J by 0 bases, with 9 bases left in between. CDR3 length: 14 amino acids.

The chain uses TRBV4-3 and TRBJ1-1, with TRBD1 identical over 7 bases. The CDR3 runs 18 residues. Unmatched junction bases numbered 17, after V lost 4 bases and J lost 3 bases. CDR1 is LGHNA and CDR2 is YSLEER in the germline V gene. The CDR3: CASSPFRQGGFGDTEAFF. The CDR3 region has the DNA TGCGCCAGCAGCCCCTTCAGACAGGGAGGTTTTGGTGACACTGAAGCTTTCTTT.

The chain uses TRBV5-4 and TRBJ1-6; a possible D gene is TRBD1 (5 bases). Germline loops: CDR1 SGHNT, CDR2 YYREEE (reference sequence). The V end lost 0 bases, the J end lost 8 bases, and 15 bases lay between the germline ends. The CDR3 has 16 residues. CDR3 nucleotides: TGTGCCAGCAGCTTGGAGGGGACCTCCCTGTATTCACCCCTCCACTTT. Its translation: CASSLEGTSLYSPLHF.

The chain joins TRBV3-1 (or the pseudogene TRBV3-2) to TRBJ1-1, with D perhaps matching TRBD1 (5 bases). CDR3 length: 15 residues. V lost 5 bases to trimming and J lost 6 bases, with 19 bases between them. From germline, CDR1 is LGHDT and CDR2 YNNKEL (reference sequence). This chain's CDR3 is CASSSPGGGSPEAFF. CDR3 DNA: TGTGCCAGCAGCTCCCCCGGGGGAGGAAGCCCTGAAGCTTTCTTT.

This clone was picked up a small number of times. The chain couples TRBV6-5 to TRBJ2-1; 9 positions agree with TRBD1. Trimming took 7 bases from V and 6 from J; bases not matched to a gene: 7. This CDR3 is built from 14 residues. Germline values: CDR1 MNHEY, CDR2 SVGAGI. The CDR3 nucleotides are TGTGCCAGCATGATGACAGGGGGAGGCAATGAGCAGTTCTTC. This encodes CASMMTGGGNEQFF.

This chain joins TRBV19 and TRBJ1-5; a weak D match, TRBD1 (6 bases). The length of the CDR3 is 15 residues. With 3 bases removed from V and 7 bases from J, the gap between germline ends came to 16 bases. CDR1 and CDR2 from the germline V gene are LNHDA and SQIVND (reference sequence). CDR3: CASSMAGGAGQPQHF. Here the CDR3 DNA reads TGTGCCAGTAGTATGGCGGGGGGGGCAGGACAGCCCCAGCATTTT.

About this clone: The same CDR3 is also encoded by other DNA sequences in this sample. V and J are TRBV5-3 and TRBJ1-3, with D unclear. TRBV5-3 is an open reading frame whose function is uncertain. Trimming shortened V by 8 bases and J by 3 bases, and 21 bases separated the two germline ends. This CDR3 has 16 residues. The CDR3 sequence is CARSRSWEGGGNTIYF. The CDR3 nucleotides read TGTGCCAGGAGCCGGAGTTGGGAGGGAGGTGGAAACACCATATATTTT.

The rearrangement joins TRBV18 to TRBJ2-5; 9 nucleotides align to TRBD1. The trim removed 4 bases at V and 2 bases at J, leaving 8 bases unmatched. From germline, CDR1 is KGHSH and CDR2 LQKENI. This CDR3 is built from 16 residues. The CDR3 bases are TGTGCCAGCTCACGAGCGACAGGGGGTGGACAAGAGACCCAGTACTTC. Protein: CASSRATGGGQETQYF.

The chain has TRBV27 and TRBJ1-2; D may be TRBD1 (6 bases). Per the germline V gene, CDR1 is MNHEY and CDR2 is SMNVEV (reference sequence). V was pared by 7 bases and J by 8 bases, with 26 bases between. CDR3 length equals 16 residues. The CDR3 reads CASTPRGVGARRGYTF. Here the CDR3 DNA reads TGTGCCAGCACACCCCGGGGGGTGGGGGCCCGAAGAGGCTACACCTTC.

CDR3: CASSPQGQGAGNTIYF. In nucleotides, the CDR3 is TGTGCCAGCAGCCCTCAGGGACAGGGGGCTGGAAACACCATATATTTT. This chain uses TRBV9 with TRBJ1-3; 11 positions agree with TRBD1. V lost 4 bases and J lost 2; bases outside the gene matches: 5. The CDR3 spans 16 residues. The germline gives CDR1 SGDLS, CDR2 YYNGEE.

The V call is TRBV7-2, the J call TRBJ1-3; D is unresolved. The ends were cut back, 5 bases at V and 7 bases at J, with 9 bases in the middle. CDR1 and CDR2 from the germline V gene are SGHTA and FQGNSA. The CDR3 spans 12 residues. This CDR3 is CASSLQGNTIYF. The CDR3 nucleotides are TGTGCCAGCAGCCTACAAGGGAACACCATATATTTT. Full variable domain (missing parts from reference TRBV7-2 and TRBJ1-3): GAGVSQSPSNKVTEKGKDVELRCDPISGHTALYWYRQSLGQGLEFLIYFQGNSAPDKSGLPSDRFSAERTGGSVSTLTIQRTQQEDSAVYLCASSLQGNTIYFGEGSWLTVV.